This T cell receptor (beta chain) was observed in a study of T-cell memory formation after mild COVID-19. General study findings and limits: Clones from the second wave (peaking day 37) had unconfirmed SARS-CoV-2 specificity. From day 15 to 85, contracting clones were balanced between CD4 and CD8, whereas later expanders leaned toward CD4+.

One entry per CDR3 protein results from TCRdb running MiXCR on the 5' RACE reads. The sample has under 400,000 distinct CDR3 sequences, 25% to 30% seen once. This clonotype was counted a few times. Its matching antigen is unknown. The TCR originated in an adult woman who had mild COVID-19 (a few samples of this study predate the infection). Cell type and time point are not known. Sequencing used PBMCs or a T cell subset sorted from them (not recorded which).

The CDR3 nucleotides read TGCAGTGCCCCCGACAGGGTACGAGAGACCCAGTACTTC. Amino acids: CSAPDRVRETQYF. The chain is built from TRBV20-1 and TRBJ2-5; 7 positions match TRBD1. V lost 6 bases and J lost 4; bases outside the gene matches: 8. Germline-derived CDR1 and CDR2 are DFQATT and SNEGSKA (reference sequence). The CDR3 is made up of 13 amino acids.